These 7 T cell receptor beta chains were all obtained from the same sample, sequenced in a study of cytomegalovirus exposure and HLA in healthy donors. PCR employed 60 Vbeta and 13 Jbeta primers. This table comes from immunoSEQ multiplex PCR, and its TCRdb copy is limited to in-frame clones, with some not included. Of more than 95,000 clones listed, about 80% are singletons. Sequenced: PBMCs. The receptors stem from a woman between 35 and 50 years old in good health and CMV-seronegative.

The chain is built from TRBV15 and TRBJ2-3; possibly TRBD2 for D (6 bases). The germline V gene encodes CDR1 LNHNV and CDR2 YYDKDF (reference sequence). V lost 5 bases and J 1 base, leaving 13 bases between the germline ends. The CDR3 runs to 15 residues. The CDR3 DNA sequence: TGTGCCACCAGCGGGACTGGTTATCGCACAGATACGCAGTATTTT. This codes for CATSGTGYRTDTQYF. The complete variable domain, with remaining parts taken from reference TRBV15 and TRBJ2-3, reads DAMVIQNPRYQVTQFGKPVTLSCSQTLNHNVMYWYQQKSSQAPKLLFHYYDKDFNNEADTPDNFQSRRPNTSFCFLDIRSPGLGDTAMYLCATSGTGYRTDTQYFGPGTRLTVL.

The rearrangement links TRBV28 to TRBJ1-2; tentatively, D is TRBD1 (6 bases). The CDR3 has 14 amino acids. V was clipped by 6 bases and J by 4 bases, with 15 bases between them. CDR1 and CDR2 from the germline V gene are MDHEN and SYDVKM. The CDR3 is CASSSWDMSYGYTF. CDR3 DNA sequence: TGTGCCAGCAGCTCCTGGGACATGAGCTATGGCTACACCTTC.

This clone is labeled as medium-sized (0.01 to 0.1%). The chain links TRBV6-4 to TRBJ1-1, with D perhaps TRBD1 (5 bases). The CDR3 totals 15 residues. The germline V gene encodes CDR1 MRHNA and CDR2 SNTAGT. Trimming cost V 2 bases and J 7 bases, with 17 bases left between them. CDR3 sequence reads: CASSDKSGNFNEAFF. CDR3 nucleotide sequence: TGTGCCAGCAGTGACAAGTCAGGGAATTTCAATGAAGCTTTCTTT.

This chain uses TRBV7-3 with TRBJ2-1; D gene ambiguous. Trimming pared 6 bases from V and 2 bases from J, leaving 14 bases between. Germline CDR1 is SGHTA and CDR2 is FQGTGA. The length of the CDR3 is 15 residues. The DNA of the CDR3 is TGTGCCAGCAGTTCCCTGCCAGTTACCTACAATGAGCAGTTCTTC. Translation gives CASSSLPVTYNEQFF.

This chain uses TRBV2 with TRBJ2-6, with 8 bases that match TRBD2. The V segment lost 4 bases and the J segment 2 bases; nucleotides outside the gene matches: 4. The CDR3 has 16 residues. Germline loops: CDR1 SNHLY, CDR2 FYNNEI. The chain's CDR3 is CASSVLGGAGANVLTF. The DNA of the CDR3 is TGTGCCAGCAGTGTCCTCGGGGGGGCTGGGGCCAACGTCCTGACTTTC.

Only a few counts were recorded for this clone. The chain carries TRBV28 and TRBJ2-1, with D unresolved. The CDR3 sequence is 16 residues long. Per the germline V gene, CDR1 is MDHEN and CDR2 is SYDVKM. V gave up 3 bases and J gave up 0 bases, with 12 bases separating them. CDR3 sequence: CASSFGFQSSYNEQFF. The CDR3 bases are TGTGCCAGCAGTTTCGGGTTCCAAAGCTCCTACAATGAGCAGTTCTTC.

V and J are TRBV9 and TRBJ1-1; possible D gene TRBD1, 5 bases. V gave up 4 bases and J gave up 0 bases, with 16 bases separating them. The germline gives CDR1 SGDLS, CDR2 YYNGEE. This CDR3 spans 16 amino acids. The CDR3 loop is CASSRLEGVMNTEAFF. CDR3 DNA: TGTGCCAGCAGCCGCCTGGAAGGGGTCATGAACACTGAAGCTTTCTTT.